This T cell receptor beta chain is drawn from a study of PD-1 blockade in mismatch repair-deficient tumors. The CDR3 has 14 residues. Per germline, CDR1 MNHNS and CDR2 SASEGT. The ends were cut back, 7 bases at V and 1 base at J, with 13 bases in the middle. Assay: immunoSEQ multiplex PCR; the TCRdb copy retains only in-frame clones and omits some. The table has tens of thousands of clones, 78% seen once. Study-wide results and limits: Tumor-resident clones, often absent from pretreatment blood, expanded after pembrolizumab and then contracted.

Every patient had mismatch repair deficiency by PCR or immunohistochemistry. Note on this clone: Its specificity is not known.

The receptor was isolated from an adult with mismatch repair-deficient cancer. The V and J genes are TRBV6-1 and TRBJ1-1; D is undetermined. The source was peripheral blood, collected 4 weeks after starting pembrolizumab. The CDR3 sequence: CASNSGGWNTEAFF. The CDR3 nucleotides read TGTGCCAGCAACTCTGGCGGGTGGAACACTGAAGCTTTCTTT.